This T cell receptor beta chain was captured by sequencing in a study of T cell responses to AZD1222 COVID-19 vaccine. The study's findings and limits: Most donors were white British, females outnumbered males, and clonal diversity was possibly underestimated. Once two AZD1222 doses were given, Spike-specific TCR breadth and depth went up.

Trimming cost V 5 bases and J 2 bases; bases outside gene matches: 6. The CDR3 length is 15 residues. Germline CDR1 is SGHVS and CDR2 is FQNEAQ. Concerning this clone: The antigen remains undetermined.

The data were produced by immunoSEQ multiplex PCR, yet TCRdb's version contains in-frame clones alone and is incomplete. The sample lists under 95,000 clones, around nine tenths occurring once. Here the sequenced sample was peripheral blood, taken on day 0 of AZD1222 vaccination. The receptor's source is an adult in good health. V and J are TRBV7-8 and TRBJ2-3; 8 positions agree with TRBD2. This CDR3 reads CASSRSGGATDTQYF. CDR3 DNA: TGTGCCAGCAGCCGGAGCGGGGGAGCCACAGATACGCAGTATTTT.